The rows below give T cell receptor beta chains drawn from one sample of a study of metastatic and nonmetastatic thyroid tumors. TCRdb re-processed the PCR reads through MiXCR. Counted here are about 39,000 clones, approximately 16% occurring once; the ten biggest clones make up less than 4.5%. Sequenced material: blood. All receptors come from a female donor with papillary thyroid cancer or a benign thyroid nodule (not recorded which). Some clones in this sample may be carry-over from other donors' samples. Both conserved end residues are part of each CDR3. A D gene is named only where the DNA matches it firmly. Part of the rows lack a size; the others show once, few, many or a class for expanded clones.

CDR3 protein: CIARGSSGSRPTDTQYF
CDR3 DNA: TGCATTGCTAGAGGGTCTAGCGGGAGCCGGCCCACAGATACGCAGTATTTT
J gene: TRBJ2-3
clone size: .
D gene: TRBD2
V gene: TRBV20-1

CDR3 protein: CASSLSGGNNEKLFF
CDR3 DNA: TGCGCCAGCAGCTTGTCCGGGGGGAATAATGAAAAACTGTTTTTT
J gene: TRBJ1-4
clone size: .
D gene: .
V gene: TRBV5-1

CDR3 protein: CASSLGGAGKADTQYF
CDR3 DNA: TGTGCCAGCAGTTTAGGGGGGGCGGGTAAGGCAGATACGCAGTATTTT
J gene: TRBJ2-3
clone size: many
D gene: .
V gene: TRBV28

CDR3 protein: CASSAGTSGSYEQYF
CDR3 DNA: TGTGCCAGCAGTGCCGGGACTAGCGGGAGTTACGAGCAGTACTTC
J gene: TRBJ2-7
clone size: medium-sized
D gene: TRBD2
V gene: TRBV6-1

CDR3 protein: CASSGVGTKNIQYF
CDR3 DNA: TGTGCCAGCAGCGGGGTGGGAACCAAAAACATTCAGTACTTC
J gene: TRBJ2-4
clone size: many
D gene: .
V gene: TRBV9

CDR3 protein: CASSLAPTYNEQFF
CDR3 DNA: TGCGCCAGCAGCTTGGCTCCTACCTACAATGAGCAGTTCTTC
J gene: TRBJ2-1
clone size: medium-sized
D gene: .
V gene: TRBV5-1

CDR3 protein: CASSSTGGTNEKLFF
CDR3 DNA: TGTGCCAGCAGTAGCACAGGGGGGACTAATGAAAAACTGTTTTTT
J gene: TRBJ1-4
clone size: medium-sized
D gene: TRBD1
V gene: TRBV28

CDR3 protein: CSVSGVETGGLGIQYF
CDR3 DNA: TGCAGCGTTAGTGGTGTTGAAACTGGGGGGCTAGGCATTCAGTACTTC
J gene: TRBJ2-4
clone size: many
D gene: .
V gene: TRBV29-1

CDR3 protein: CASSQYRGSTDTQYF
CDR3 DNA: TGCGCCAGCAGCCAGTACAGGGGGAGCACAGATACGCAGTATTTT
J gene: TRBJ2-3
clone size: many
D gene: TRBD1
V gene: TRBV5-1

CDR3 protein: CASSLMVQETQYF
CDR3 DNA: TGTGCCAGCAGCTTGATGGTACAGGAGACCCAGTACTTT
J gene: TRBJ2-5
clone size: .
D gene: .
V gene: TRBV5-6

CDR3 protein: CAITPGGGTDTQYF
CDR3 DNA: TGTGCCATCACGCCCGGGGGTGGCACAGATACGCAGTATTTT
J gene: TRBJ2-3
clone size: many
D gene: .
V gene: TRBV10-3

CDR3 protein: CSVDDQGYEQYF
CDR3 DNA: TGCAGCGTTGATGACCAGGGCTACGAGCAGTACTTC
J gene: TRBJ2-7
clone size: many
D gene: .
V gene: TRBV29-1

CDR3 protein: CASSGRQGLELFF
CDR3 DNA: TGTGCCAGCAGTGGCCGACAGGGACTGGAGCTGTTTTTT
J gene: TRBJ2-2
clone size: few
D gene: .
V gene: TRBV6-1

CDR3 protein: CSARDPRTGVGYGYTF
CDR3 DNA: TGCAGTGCTAGAGATCCCCGGACAGGGGTTGGGTATGGCTACACCTTC
J gene: TRBJ1-2
clone size: .
D gene: TRBD1
V gene: TRBV20-1

CDR3 protein: CASSQGEGYTF
CDR3 DNA: TGTGCCAGCAGCCAAGGAGAGGGCTACACCTTC
J gene: TRBJ1-2
clone size: many
D gene: .
V gene: TRBV7-9

CDR3 protein: CSARSAGGFSYEQYF
CDR3 DNA: TGCAGTGCTAGATCAGCGGGTGGATTCTCCTACGAGCAGTACTTC
J gene: TRBJ2-7
clone size: few
D gene: .
V gene: TRBV20-1

CDR3 protein: CASSLGCGGQGNSHSYEQYF
CDR3 DNA: TGTGCCAGCAGCTTAGGGTGTGGGGGACAGGGGAATTCCCACTCCTACGAGCAGTACTTC
J gene: TRBJ2-7
clone size: .
D gene: TRBD1
V gene: TRBV11-3

CDR3 protein: CSARGSGRAYNEQFF
CDR3 DNA: TGCAGTGCTAGGGGGAGCGGGAGGGCCTACAATGAGCAGTTCTTC
J gene: TRBJ2-1
clone size: .
D gene: TRBD2
V gene: TRBV20-1

CDR3 protein: CASSLKTGPNYGYTF
CDR3 DNA: TGTGCCAGCAGTTTAAAGACAGGGCCCAACTATGGCTACACCTTC
J gene: TRBJ1-2
clone size: many
D gene: TRBD1
V gene: TRBV27